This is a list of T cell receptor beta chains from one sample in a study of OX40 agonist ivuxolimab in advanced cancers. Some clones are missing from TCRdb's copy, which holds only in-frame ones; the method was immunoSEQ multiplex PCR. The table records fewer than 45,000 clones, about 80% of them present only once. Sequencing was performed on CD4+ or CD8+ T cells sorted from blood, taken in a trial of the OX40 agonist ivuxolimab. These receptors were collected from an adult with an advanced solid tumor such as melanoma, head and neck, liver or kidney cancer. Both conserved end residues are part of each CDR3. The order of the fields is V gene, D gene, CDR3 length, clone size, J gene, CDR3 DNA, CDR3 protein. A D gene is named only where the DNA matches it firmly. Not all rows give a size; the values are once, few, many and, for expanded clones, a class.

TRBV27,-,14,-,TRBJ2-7,TGTGCCAGCAGTTCCCAAACCTCAGGGGACGAGCAGTACTTC,CASSSQTSGDEQYF
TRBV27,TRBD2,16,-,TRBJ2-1,TGTGCCAGCAGTTTCGTCCCGGGAGGGCCGGTCAATGAGCAGTTCTTC,CASSFVPGGPVNEQFF
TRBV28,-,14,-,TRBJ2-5,TGTGCCAGCAGTCCCCAGGGGTTCCAAGAGACCCAGTACTTC,CASSPQGFQETQYF
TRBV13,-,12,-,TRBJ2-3,TGTGCCAGCAGCTCCTCGGGCGATACGCAGTATTTT,CASSSSGDTQYF
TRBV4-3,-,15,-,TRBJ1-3,TGCGTCAGCAGCCAAGGGTCCTCGGCTGGAAACACCATATATTTT,CVSSQGSSAGNTIYF
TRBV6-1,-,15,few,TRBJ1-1,TGTGCCAGCAGTGGGGATTTCGGGGTGAACACTGAAGCTTTCTTT,CASSGDFGVNTEAFF
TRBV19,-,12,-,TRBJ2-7,TGTGCCAGTAGTAGAGCGGGCTACGAGCAGTACTTC,CASSRAGYEQYF
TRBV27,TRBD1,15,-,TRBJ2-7,TGTGCCAGCAGTGCCCAGACAGGGATGCTGTACGAGCAGTACTTC,CASSAQTGMLYEQYF
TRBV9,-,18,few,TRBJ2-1,TGTGCCAGCAGCGTAGCCGGGAACATGGAAAGCTCCTACAATGAGCAGTTCTTC,CASSVAGNMESSYNEQFF
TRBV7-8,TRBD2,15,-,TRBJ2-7,TGTGCCAGCAGCTTAGCGTACGGGGGGACCTACGAGCAGTACTTC,CASSLAYGGTYEQYF
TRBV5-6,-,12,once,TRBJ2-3,TGTGCCAGCAATAAGGACGTTGAGTCCCAGTATTTT,CASNKDVESQYF
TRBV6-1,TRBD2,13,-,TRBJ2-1,TGTGCCAGCAGCGGACTAGCGGGAAATGAGCAGTTCTTC,CASSGLAGNEQFF
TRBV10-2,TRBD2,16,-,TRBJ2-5,TGCGCCAGCAGTGGGTTCCTAGCGGGAGGTGTAGAGACCCAGTACTTC,CASSGFLAGGVETQYF
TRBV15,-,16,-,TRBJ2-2,TGTGCCACCAGCAGCTTCCTTGCCTCGAGCACCGGGGAGCTGTTTTTT,CATSSFLASSTGELFF
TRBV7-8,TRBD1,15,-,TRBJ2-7,TGTGCCAGCAGCTCGAGTAACAGGGGCTTCGGCGAGCAGTACTTC,CASSSSNRGFGEQYF
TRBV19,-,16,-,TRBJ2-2,TGTGCCAGTAGTATAGCCAGGGCGGCGAAGACCGGGGAGCTGTTTTTT,CASSIARAAKTGELFF
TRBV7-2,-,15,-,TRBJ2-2,TGTGCCAGCAGCTTTCGAGGGGCAAACACCGGGGAGCTGTTTTTT,CASSFRGANTGELFF
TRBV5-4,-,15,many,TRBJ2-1,TGTGCCAGCAGCTCCGGACCGGGGCCCTACAATGAGCAGTTCTTC,CASSSGPGPYNEQFF
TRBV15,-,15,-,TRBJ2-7,TGTGCCACCAGCAGAGTTATTGACACTTCCTACGAGCAGTACTTC,CATSRVIDTSYEQYF
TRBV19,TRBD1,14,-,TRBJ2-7,TGTGCCAGTAGTGGGGGGACAGGGGGCTACGAGCAGTACTTC,CASSGGTGGYEQYF
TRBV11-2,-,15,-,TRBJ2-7,TGTGCCAGCAGCCCCCAGTTCAGTCTCTCCTACGAGCAGTACTTC,CASSPQFSLSYEQYF
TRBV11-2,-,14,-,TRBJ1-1,TGTGCCAGCAGATCAGGTGGGAGCGGCACTGAAGCTTTCTTT,CASRSGGSGTEAFF
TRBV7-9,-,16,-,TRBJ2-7,TGTGCCAGCAGCCTCAGCCCATACAGAAACTCCTACGAGCAGTACTTC,CASSLSPYRNSYEQYF
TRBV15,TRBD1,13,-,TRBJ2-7,TGTGCCACCAGCCTGGACAGGGCCTACGAGCAGTACTTC,CATSLDRAYEQYF
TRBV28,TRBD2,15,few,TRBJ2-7,TGTGCCAGCACCGTAGCGGGGGGCCAGCCCTACGAGCAGTACTTC,CASTVAGGQPYEQYF
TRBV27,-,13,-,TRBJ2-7,TGTGCCAGCAGTTATGGGGCTTGGAGGGAGCAGTACTTC,CASSYGAWREQYF
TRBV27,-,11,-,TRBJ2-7,TGTGCCAGCAGTTCCTTCGACGAGCAGTACTTC,CASSSFDEQYF
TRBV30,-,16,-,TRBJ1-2,TGTGCCTGGAGTGCGCGGGCCTCCGAGGGGTACTATGGCTACACCTTC,CAWSARASEGYYGYTF
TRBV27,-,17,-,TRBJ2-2,TGTGCCAGCACCCAACTTGGGGGGTGGGGAAACACCGGGGAGCTGTTTTTT,CASTQLGGWGNTGELFF
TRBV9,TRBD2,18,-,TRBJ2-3,TGTGCCAGCAGCGTTCGTGGTAGCGGGGGCACTCTCACAGATACGCAGTATTTT,CASSVRGSGGTLTDTQYF
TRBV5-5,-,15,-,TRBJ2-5,TGTGCCAGCAGCACCGGGCCGTGGACGAAAGAGACCCAGTACTTC,CASSTGPWTKETQYF
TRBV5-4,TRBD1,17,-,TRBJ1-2,TGTGCCAGCAGCTTGTGGTGGGCAGGGGGGCGTTCGGATGGCTACACCTTC,CASSLWWAGGRSDGYTF
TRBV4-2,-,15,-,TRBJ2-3,TGTGCCAGCAGCCAAGGTTTTGGGTCCACAGATACGCAGTATTTT,CASSQGFGSTDTQYF
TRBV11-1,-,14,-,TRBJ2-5,TGTGCCAGCAGCCCCCTGGGGGGCCGGGAGACCCAGTACTTC,CASSPLGGRETQYF
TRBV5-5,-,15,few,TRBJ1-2,TGTGCCAGCAACCCCGCCGGGGGGCCACCAGTTGGCTACACCTTC,CASNPAGGPPVGYTF
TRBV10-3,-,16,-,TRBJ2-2,TGTGCCACCCGGGTTACCGGGACTGGCGTCACCGGGGAGCTGTTTTTT,CATRVTGTGVTGELFF
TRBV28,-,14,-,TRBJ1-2,TGTGCCAGCAGTGGTTACCAGGGAACCTATGGCTACACCTTC,CASSGYQGTYGYTF
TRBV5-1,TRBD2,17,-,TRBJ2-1,TGCGCCAGCAGCTTCGGGCTAGCGGGAGCCCATTCCCAAGAGCAGTTCTTC,CASSFGLAGAHSQEQFF
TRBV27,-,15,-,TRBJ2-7,TGTGCCAGCAGGGAGGGGGGCGGCACAATCCTAGAGCAGTACTTC,CASREGGGTILEQYF
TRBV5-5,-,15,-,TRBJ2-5,TGTGCCAGCAGCTTTCGCGACAGTCCCCAAGAGACCCAGTACTTC,CASSFRDSPQETQYF
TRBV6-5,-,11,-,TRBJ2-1,TGTGCCAGCACGAGGGGGACTGAGCAGTTCTTC,CASTRGTEQFF
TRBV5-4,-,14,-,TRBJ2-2,TGTGCCAGCAGCTTGGAGGGGTACACCGGGGAGCTGTTTTTT,CASSLEGYTGELFF
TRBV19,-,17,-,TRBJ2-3,TGTGCCAGTAGTATAGATCTAGCATACGAGAACCCAGATACGCAGTATTTT,CASSIDLAYENPDTQYF
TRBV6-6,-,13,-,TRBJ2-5,TGTGCCAGCAGACCGCCCTTCCGGGGGACCCAGTACTTC,CASRPPFRGTQYF
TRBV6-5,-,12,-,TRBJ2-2,TGTGCCAGCAGCCCTGACTCCGGGGAGCTGTTTTTT,CASSPDSGELFF
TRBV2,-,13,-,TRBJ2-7,TGTGCCACCAGCTTTCGGTACATCTACGAGCAGTACTTC,CATSFRYIYEQYF
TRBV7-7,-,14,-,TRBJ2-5,TGTGCTAGCAGCTTTAGGGGACACCAAGAGACCCAGTACTTC,CASSFRGHQETQYF
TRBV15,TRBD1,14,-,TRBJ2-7,TGTGCCACCAGCAGGACAGGGGGGGCCTACGAGCAGTACTTC,CATSRTGGAYEQYF